The T cell receptor beta chain described here comes from a study of beta chain features in type 1 diabetes. Findings and caveats of the study: Type 1 diabetes patients had TCRB CDR3s that were shorter (moderately but significantly so) in all four CD4+ subsets. VDJ junctions from patients with type 1 diabetes contained fewer insertions and more deletions.

Expressed TCRB transcripts were sequenced after all isolated RNA was converted to cDNA. Profiling relied on immunoSEQ multiplex PCR, and the TCRdb table lists in-frame clones only, not all of them. Counted here are around 340,000 clones, roughly 9% occurring once; the ten biggest clones make up less than 1.2%. The CDR3 covers 14 residues. Germline CDR1 and CDR2: SGHVS and FNYEAQ. V dropped 5 bases and J dropped 1 base, with 11 bases sitting between them. About this clone: Its antigen is not identified. This could be a read error, since a much larger clone is one nucleotide away.

Averaging about 120 mL, one heparinised blood draw was given by each donor. The TCR comes from a man aged 25 to 40 with type 1 diabetes. The chain employs TRBV7-6 and TRBJ1-1; tentative D call: TRBD1 (5 bases). Sequencing input: central memory CD4+ T cells from blood. CDR3 bases: TGTGCCAGCAGCCCCCAGCAGGGGAACACTGAAGCTTTCTTT. This sequence encodes CASSPQQGNTEAFF.